Sequencing of this T cell receptor (beta chain) was carried out in a study of T cells after yellow fever vaccination. CDR3 length: 14 amino acids. The ends were cut back, 3 bases at V and 5 bases at J, with 13 bases in the middle. CDR1 is SGHTA and CDR2 is FQGNSA in the germline V gene. By 5'RACE template switching, TCR cDNA was produced, with a universal primer site and UMIs added in the process. Using its own MiXCR run on the 5' RACE reads, TCRdb lists one record per CDR3 protein. This table holds hundreds of thousands of distinct CDR3 sequences, less than 15% found once. The TCR originated in a man younger than 45 who received the YFV17D yellow fever vaccine. Sequenced material: PBMCs, taken on the day of the yellow fever booster vaccination. The rearrangement uses TRBV7-2 and TRBJ1-2, with unresolved D. For the CDR3, the DNA is TGTGCCAGCAGCTTCTCCGTCGTTTTGTATGGCTACACCTTC. It yields the protein CASSFSVVLYGYTF.